The 30 T cell receptor beta chains below were found in one sample sequenced in a study of T cells in Graves' hyperthyroidism and ophthalmopathy. There were TCR beta CDR3 regions amplified from RNA transcripts. Using the HTBI primer set, a first-round RT-PCR was run on the TCR CDR3. TCRdb passed the multiplex PCR reads through MiXCR, listing each CDR3 protein once. The sample has about 500,000 distinct CDR3 sequences, about 16% seen once. The sample comprised blood. These TCRs come from a woman under 40 with Graves' ophthalmopathy.

This rearrangement joins TRBV19 to TRBJ2-1; the D gene could be TRBD1 or TRBD2 (5 bases each). This CDR3 comprises 14 residues. Trimming cost V 8 bases and J 3 bases, with 14 bases left between them. CDR1 and CDR2 (germline): LNHDA, SQIVND (reference sequence). CDR3 nucleotide sequence: TGTGCCAGTCGGTCGGGGACGCTCTACAATGAGCAGTTCTTC. It translates to CASRSGTLYNEQFF.

The V gene is TRBV9, the J gene TRBJ1-2; 7 bases fit TRBD1. V was clipped by 4 bases and J by 4 bases; unmatched bases: 4. The CDR3 sequence is 13 residues long. CDR1 and CDR2 (germline): SGDLS, YYNGEE. The CDR3 nucleotides read TGTGCCAGCAGCCCGACAGGGTTCTATGGCTACACCTTC. Its translation is CASSPTGFYGYTF.

This chain uses TRBV5-8 with TRBJ2-3; TRBD1 or TRBD2 may be the D gene (5 bases each). Trimming shortened V by 4 bases and J by 6 bases, and 12 bases separated the two germline ends. CDR3 length: 13 residues. Germline V gene data show CDR1 as SGHTS and CDR2 as YDEGEE. CDR3 region: CASSRRDADTQYF. CDR3 in DNA: TGTGCCAGCAGCCGCCGGGACGCGGATACGCAGTATTTT.

This clonotype was recorded at least ten times. This chain joins TRBV20-1 and TRBJ2-3; 10 bases are a match to TRBD2. CDR3 length: 17 amino acids. The V segment lost 2 bases and the J segment 0 bases; nucleotides outside the gene matches: 8. The germline CDR1 and CDR2 sequences are DFQATT and SNEGSKA (reference sequence). The DNA for the CDR3 is TGCAGTGCTAGAAATCCTAGCGGGAGAACGAGCACAGATACGCAGTATTTT. It translates to CSARNPSGRTSTDTQYF.

This chain connects TRBV6-1 to TRBJ2-7; unclear D gene. Looked up from germline, CDR1 is MNHNS and CDR2 is SASEGT. The V gene lost 7 bases and the J gene lost 6 bases, with 10 bases spanning the gap. There are 11 residues in the CDR3. Here the CDR3 reads CASKMRSEQYF. The CDR3 DNA reads as TGTGCCAGCAAGATGAGGTCCGAGCAGTACTTC.

This clonotype came up many times. The gene calls are TRBV5-8 and TRBJ2-1, with TRBD2 matching 8 bases. Germline V lookup: CDR1 SGHTS, CDR2 YDEGEE. The ends lost 0 bases at V and 8 bases at J; junction bases unmatched: 7. There are 15 residues in the CDR3. CDR3 region: CASSLGSGGLYEQFF. As DNA, the CDR3 is TGTGCCAGCAGCTTGGGGTCGGGAGGGCTCTATGAGCAGTTCTTC.

This clonotype turned up a few times. The chain employs TRBV20-1 and TRBJ2-1; 8 positions match TRBD2. The CDR3 sequence is 14 residues long. Germline-derived CDR1 and CDR2 are DFQATT and SNEGSKA (reference sequence). Trimming removed 2 bases from V and 6 bases from J; junction bases left unmatched: 6. In nucleotides, the CDR3 is TGCAGTGCTAGAAAGGTAGCGGGAATCAATGAGCAGTTCTTC. It yields the protein CSARKVAGINEQFF.

This clonotype was seen more than once but under ten times. V and J are TRBV5-8 and TRBJ2-5; D is possibly TRBD1 or TRBD2 (6 bases each). From germline, CDR1 is SGHTS and CDR2 YDEGEE. The V and J ends lost 1 base and 5 bases respectively, with 12 bases between them. The CDR3 is 14 amino acids. CDR3 sequence: CASSLLGGAETQYF. The CDR3 DNA reads TGTGCCAGCAGCTTGCTGGGGGGCGCCGAGACCCAGTACTTC. The full variable domain, rest sourced from reference TRBV5-8 and TRBJ2-5, is EAGVTQSPTHLIKTRGQQATLRCSPISGHTSVYWYQQALGLGLQFLLWYDEGEERNRGNFPPRFSGRQFPNYSSELNVNALELEDSALYLCASSLLGGAETQYFGPGTRLLVL.

This clonotype was detected many times. The chain carries TRBV28 and TRBJ2-1; 13 bases are shared with TRBD2. V shed 7 bases and J 7 bases; nucleotides not matched to a gene: 7. Per the germline V gene, CDR1 is MDHEN and CDR2 is SYDVKM. CDR3 size: 15 residues. This CDR3 is CASKALTSGGNEQFF. The CDR3 DNA follows: TGTGCCAGCAAAGCCTTGACTAGCGGGGGGAATGAGCAGTTCTTC.

This chain links TRBV6-9 with TRBJ2-5, with unresolved D. Near its end, the DNA agrees better with TRBJ2-1, so the J call may be wrong. Germline loops: CDR1 MNHGY, CDR2 SVAAGI. CDR3 length: 12 residues. Here the CDR3 DNA reads TGTGCCAGCAGTTACTCGAATCGCGCCCAGTTCTTC. Amino acid sequence: CASSYSNRAQFF.

This clonotype has a handful of counts. The chain has TRBV20-1 and TRBJ2-1, with 10 bases lining up with TRBD1. The CDR3 loop spans 13 amino acids. The J segment lost 5 bases and the V segment lost 6 bases, leaving 4 bases of the junction unmatched. The germline gives CDR1 DFQATT, CDR2 SNEGSKA (reference sequence). CDR3 residues: CSARTGGNNEQFF. CDR3 nucleotide sequence: TGCAGTGCGAGGACAGGGGGAAACAATGAGCAGTTCTTC.

This clonotype was seen a handful of times. The chain is built from TRBV29-1 and TRBJ2-5, with TRBD1 identical over 10 bases. Germline V gene sequence: CDR1 SQVTM, CDR2 ANQGSEA. CDR3 size: 12 residues. V lost 4 bases to trimming and J lost 7 bases; unmatched junction nucleotides: 3. CDR3 nucleotides: TGCAGCGTTGCCGGGACAGGGGTGACCCAGTACTTC. Translating gives CSVAGTGVTQYF.

V and J are TRBV28 and TRBJ1-2; TRBD1 is a possible D gene (6 bases). This CDR3 spans 16 amino acids. CDR1 MDHEN and CDR2 SYDVKM come from the germline V gene. V was pared by 2 bases and J by 3 bases, with 16 bases between. The CDR3 loop reads CASSLGGAGADYGYTF. The CDR3 DNA follows: TGTGCCAGCAGTTTAGGGGGGGCAGGGGCCGACTATGGCTACACCTTC.

A few counts support this clonotype. This rearrangement joins TRBV6-1 to TRBJ1-1; 8 bases fit TRBD1. Losses at the gene ends were 7 bases for V and 4 bases for J; bases not matched to a gene: 5. The germline gives CDR1 MNHNS, CDR2 SASEGT. The CDR3 has 13 amino acids. The CDR3 loop reads CASTRQGSTEAFF. In DNA, the CDR3 is TGTGCCAGCACCCGACAGGGGTCCACTGAAGCTTTCTTT.

This clonotype was counted ten times or more. This chain connects TRBV11-2 to TRBJ2-1; perhaps TRBD2 as D (5 bases). Trimming shortened V by 6 bases and J by 5 bases, and 14 bases separated the two germline ends. Germline assignment: CDR1 SGHAT and CDR2 FQNNGV. The CDR3 is 14 residues long. The CDR3 DNA follows: TGTGCCAGCAGTTTCTCGACTATGAACAATGAGCAGTTCTTC. Translation: CASSFSTMNNEQFF.

This clonotype was observed at least ten times. V usage is TRBV6-5 and J usage is TRBJ2-2; perhaps TRBD2 as D (5 bases). V was clipped by 2 bases and J by 4 bases, with 11 bases between them. Germline loops: CDR1 MNHEY, CDR2 SVGAGI. The CDR3 totals 15 residues. The CDR3 loop reads CASSYEYGGTGELFF. The CDR3 DNA is TGTGCCAGCAGTTACGAGTATGGAGGCACCGGGGAGCTGTTTTTT.

The chain joins TRBV7-2 to TRBJ2-1; 13 bases fit TRBD2. V shed 5 bases, J shed 6 bases, and the junction held 4 bases outside the gene matches. The CDR3 spans 15 residues. Looked up from germline, CDR1 is SGHTA and CDR2 is FQGNSA. Here the CDR3 DNA reads TGTGCCAGCAGCCTACTAGCGGGAGGGGCCAATGAGCAGTTCTTC. Its translation is CASSLLAGGANEQFF. The full variable domain, rest sourced from reference TRBV7-2 and TRBJ2-1, is GAGVSQSPSNKVTEKGKDVELRCDPISGHTALYWYRQSLGQGLEFLIYFQGNSAPDKSGLPSDRFSAERTGGSVSTLTIQRTQQEDSAVYLCASSLLAGGANEQFFGPGTRLTVL.

This clonotype was picked up many times. The chain recombines TRBV27 with TRBJ2-3, with 8 bases lining up with TRBD1. There are 15 residues in the CDR3. J was trimmed by 1 base and V by 6 bases; bases with no gene match: 6. Germline lookup yields CDR1 MNHEY and CDR2 SMNVEV (reference sequence). CDR3 bases: TGTGCCAGCAGGTCACCAGGGGGCGGCACAGATACGCAGTATTTT. Amino acid sequence: CASRSPGGGTDTQYF.

The CDR3 protein is CSANGGDYNEQFF. The CDR3, as DNA: TGCAGTGCTAACGGGGGGGATTACAATGAGCAGTTCTTC. The chain recombines TRBV20-1 with TRBJ2-1, with 8 bases lining up with TRBD2. Germline V gene sequence: CDR1 DFQATT, CDR2 SNEGSKA (reference sequence). The CDR3 covers 13 residues. The V segment lost 4 bases and the J segment 4 bases; nucleotides outside the gene matches: 3.

This chain joins TRBV12-3 or TRBV12-4 and TRBJ2-1; 7 nucleotides line up with TRBD1. The CDR3 has 14 residues. V lost 6 bases to trimming and J lost 4 bases; unmatched junction nucleotides: 6. This CDR3 is CASRQGSEYNEQFF. The CDR3 DNA reads as TGTGCCAGCAGACAGGGGAGTGAGTACAATGAGCAGTTCTTC.

In this sample, this clonotype turned up a few times. The V and J genes are TRBV24-1 and TRBJ2-1; D possibly corresponds to TRBD2 (5 bases). The CDR3 runs 14 residues. Trimming took off 6 bases at V and 6 bases at J, with 14 bases between the two ends. The V gene's germline CDR1 is KGHDR and CDR2 SFDVKD. CDR3 coding DNA: TGTGCCACCAGTCGGTCCGCGGGCTTCAATGAGCAGTTCTTC. Translated, it gives CATSRSAGFNEQFF.

The chain has TRBV7-2 and TRBJ2-3, with 10 positions matching TRBD2. CDR3 size: 15 residues. Germline V gene data show CDR1 as SGHTA and CDR2 as FQGNSA. With V trimmed by 3 bases and J by 4 bases, 4 bases remained unmatched. The CDR3 DNA reads TGTGCCAGCAGCTTTAGCGGGAGGTTAGCAGATACGCAGTATTTT. Translated, it gives CASSFSGRLADTQYF.

In regard to this clonotype: Relative to the germline gene, one junction end is altered; a read error may explain this. This chain connects TRBV2 to TRBJ2-1; the D gene could be TRBD1 or TRBD2 (5 bases each). The germline gives CDR1 SNHLY, CDR2 FYNNEI. The CDR3 sequence is 15 residues long. CDR3 DNA: TGTGCCAGCAGGAGGGACGGATTCTCCTACAATGAGCAGCTCTTC. Encoded protein: CASRRDGFSYNEQLF.

In this sample, this clonotype turned up many times. This chain connects TRBV7-9 to TRBJ2-7; 8 bases are shared with TRBD2. This CDR3 has 15 residues. Germline CDR1 SEHNR, CDR2 FQNEAQ (reference sequence). V lost 3 bases to trimming and J lost 5 bases; unmatched junction nucleotides: 9. The CDR3 protein is CASSLVGTSTDEQYF. CDR3 bases: TGTGCCAGCAGCTTGGTTGGGACTAGTACCGACGAGCAGTACTTC.

Only a few counts were recorded for this clonotype. The chain employs TRBV7-2 and TRBJ1-2, with a tentative D call TRBD1 (5 bases). The CDR3 contains 13 residues. The germline gives CDR1 SGHTA, CDR2 FQGNSA. V lost 9 bases to trimming and J lost 4 bases, with 15 bases between them. CDR3 DNA: TGTGCCAGATCGGACAACTCCTCCTATGGCTACACCTTC. It specifies CARSDNSSYGYTF.

This clonotype was found a few times. The chain carries TRBV11-1 and TRBJ2-3, with 9 bases identical to TRBD2. Germline V gene lookup returns CDR1 SGHAT and CDR2 FQDESV (reference sequence). Unmatched junction bases numbered 5, after V lost 0 bases and J lost 7 bases. This CDR3 region has 15 residues. This CDR3 reads CASSLALAGGNTQYF. Here the CDR3 DNA reads TGTGCCAGCAGCTTAGCGCTGGCGGGGGGGAATACGCAGTATTTT.

Ten or more counts support this clonotype. The chain joins TRBV12-3 or TRBV12-4 to TRBJ2-5, with D perhaps TRBD2 (5 bases). Trimming pared 6 bases from V and 7 bases from J, leaving 21 bases between. The CDR3 is 15 amino acids. CDR3 loop: CASRPDSAHFGTQYF. Here the CDR3 DNA reads TGTGCCAGCAGGCCGGATAGCGCCCATTTCGGGACCCAGTACTTC.

This clonotype appeared many times. This rearrangement joins TRBV13 to TRBJ1-4; 11 bases fit TRBD1. Trimming at V came to 1 base and at J to 8 bases, leaving 6 bases not matched to a gene. The CDR3 totals 16 residues. The germline V gene encodes CDR1 PRHDT and CDR2 FYEKMQ (reference sequence). The CDR3 DNA sequence: TGTGCCAGCAGCTTAGCAGTTGGACAGGGGGCGGAAAAACTGTTTTTT. It yields the protein CASSLAVGQGAEKLFF.

The chain has TRBV20-1 and TRBJ1-4, with 7 bases aligning to TRBD1. Germline CDR1 and CDR2: DFQATT and SNEGSKA (reference sequence). The length of the CDR3 is 16 residues. Germline trimming cut 3 bases from V and 8 bases from J; bases unmatched to any gene: 15. Written as DNA, the CDR3 is TGCAGTGCTAGCGCCCCACAGGGGAACAAGAACGAAAAACTGTTTTTT. Translated: CSASAPQGNKNEKLFF.

This chain links TRBV29-1 with TRBJ1-2; perhaps TRBD1 as D (6 bases). The V gene lost 3 bases and the J gene lost 8 bases, with 13 bases spanning the gap. Germline V gene sequence: CDR1 SQVTM, CDR2 ANQGSEA. CDR3 length equals 12 residues. The DNA for the CDR3 is TGCAGCGTTGAGAACAGGGAGGACGGCTACACCTTC. Amino acids: CSVENREDGYTF.